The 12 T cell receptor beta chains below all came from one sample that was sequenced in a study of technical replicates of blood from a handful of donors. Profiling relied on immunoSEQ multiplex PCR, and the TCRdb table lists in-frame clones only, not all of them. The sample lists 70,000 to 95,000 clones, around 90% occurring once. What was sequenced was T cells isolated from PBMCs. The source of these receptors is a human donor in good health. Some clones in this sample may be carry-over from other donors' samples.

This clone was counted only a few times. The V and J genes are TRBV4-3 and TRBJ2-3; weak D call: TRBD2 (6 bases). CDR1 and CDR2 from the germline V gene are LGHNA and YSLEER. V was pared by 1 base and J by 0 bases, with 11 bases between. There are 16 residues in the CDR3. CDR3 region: CASSQGDWLSTDTQYF. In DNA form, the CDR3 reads TGCGCCAGCAGCCAAGGGGACTGGCTTAGCACAGATACGCAGTATTTT.

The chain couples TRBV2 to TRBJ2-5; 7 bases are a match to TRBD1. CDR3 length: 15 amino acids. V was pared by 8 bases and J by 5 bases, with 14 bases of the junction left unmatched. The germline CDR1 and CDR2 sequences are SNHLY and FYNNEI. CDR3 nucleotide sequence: TGTGCCAGCTCAGGGGGAGTCGGGGAAGGCGAGACCCAGTACTTC. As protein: CASSGGVGEGETQYF. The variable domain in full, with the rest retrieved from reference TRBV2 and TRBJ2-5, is EPEVTQTPSHQVTQMGQEVILRCVPISNHLYFYWYRQILGQKVEFLVSFYNNEISEKSEIFDDQFSVERPDGSNFTLKIRSTKLEDSAMYFCASSGGVGEGETQYFGPGTRLLVL.

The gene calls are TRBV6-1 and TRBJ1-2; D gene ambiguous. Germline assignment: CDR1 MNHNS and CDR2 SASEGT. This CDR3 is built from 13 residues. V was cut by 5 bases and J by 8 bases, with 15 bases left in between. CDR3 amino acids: CASSLWEQFGYTF. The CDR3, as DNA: TGTGCCAGCAGTCTATGGGAGCAATTCGGCTACACCTTC.

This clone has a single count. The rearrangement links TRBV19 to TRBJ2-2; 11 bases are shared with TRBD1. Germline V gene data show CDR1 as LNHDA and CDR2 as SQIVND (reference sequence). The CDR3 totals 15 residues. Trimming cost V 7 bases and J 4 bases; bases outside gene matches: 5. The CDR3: CASTEDRGLTGELFF. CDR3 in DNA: TGTGCCAGTACCGAGGACAGGGGGCTCACCGGGGAGCTGTTTTTT.

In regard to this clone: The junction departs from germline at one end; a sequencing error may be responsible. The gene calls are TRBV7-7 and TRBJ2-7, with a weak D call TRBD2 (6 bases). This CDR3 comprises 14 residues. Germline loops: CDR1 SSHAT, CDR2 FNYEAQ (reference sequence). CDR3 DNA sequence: TGTGCTAGCAGCCGCGGGACCACTAGTCACGAGCAGTACTTC. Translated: CASSRGTTSHEQYF.

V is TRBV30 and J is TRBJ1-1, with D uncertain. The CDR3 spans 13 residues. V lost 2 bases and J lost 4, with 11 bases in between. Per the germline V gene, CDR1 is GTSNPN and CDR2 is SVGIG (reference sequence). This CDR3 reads CAWSLALGTEAFF. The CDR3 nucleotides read TGTGCCTGGAGTCTAGCCTTGGGCACTGAAGCTTTCTTT.

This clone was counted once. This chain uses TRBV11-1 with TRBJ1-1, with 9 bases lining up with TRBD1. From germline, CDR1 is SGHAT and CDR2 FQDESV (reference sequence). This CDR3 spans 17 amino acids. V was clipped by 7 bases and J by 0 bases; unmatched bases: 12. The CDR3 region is CASTTSDRGLLNTEAFF. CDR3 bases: TGTGCCAGCACGACCTCGGACAGGGGCTTATTGAACACTGAAGCTTTCTTT.

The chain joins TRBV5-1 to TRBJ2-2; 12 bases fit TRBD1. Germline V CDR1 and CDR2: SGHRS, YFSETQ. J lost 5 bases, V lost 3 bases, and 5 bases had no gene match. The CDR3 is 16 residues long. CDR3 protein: CASSWGQGAQTGELFF. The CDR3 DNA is TGCGCCAGCAGCTGGGGACAGGGGGCGCAAACCGGGGAGCTGTTTTTT.

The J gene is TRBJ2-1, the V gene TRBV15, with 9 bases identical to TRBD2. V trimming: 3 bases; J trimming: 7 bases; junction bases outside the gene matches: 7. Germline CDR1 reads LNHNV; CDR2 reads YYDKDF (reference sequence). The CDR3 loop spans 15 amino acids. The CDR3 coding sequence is TGTGCCACCAGCAGGGTGGGGACTAGCATAAATGAGCAGTTCTTC. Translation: CATSRVGTSINEQFF. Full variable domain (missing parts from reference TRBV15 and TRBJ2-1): DAMVIQNPRYQVTQFGKPVTLSCSQTLNHNVMYWYQQKSSQAPKLLFHYYDKDFNNEADTPDNFQSRRPNTSFCFLDIRSPGLGDTAMYLCATSRVGTSINEQFFGPGTRLTVL.

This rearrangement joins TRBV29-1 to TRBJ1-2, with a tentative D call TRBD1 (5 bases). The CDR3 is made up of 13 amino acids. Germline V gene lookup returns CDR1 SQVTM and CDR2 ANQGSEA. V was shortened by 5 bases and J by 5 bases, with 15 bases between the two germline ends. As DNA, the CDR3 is TGCAGCGTTCTCTTGACAGACATATATGGCTACACCTTC. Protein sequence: CSVLLTDIYGYTF. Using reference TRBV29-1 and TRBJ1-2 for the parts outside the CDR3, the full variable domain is SAVISQKPSRDICQRGTSLTIQCQVDSQVTMMFWYRQQPGQSLTLIATANQGSEATYESGFVIDKFPISRPNLTFSTLTVSNMSPEDSSIYLCSVLLTDIYGYTFGSGTRLTVV.

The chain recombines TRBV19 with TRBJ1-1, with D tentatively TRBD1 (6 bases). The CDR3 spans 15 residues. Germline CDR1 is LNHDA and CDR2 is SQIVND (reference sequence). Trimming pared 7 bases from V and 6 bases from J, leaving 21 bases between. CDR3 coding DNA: TGTGCCAGTAACAATCCAAGGGGGGGGCTTCCTGAAGCTTTCTTT. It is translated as CASNNPRGGLPEAFF.

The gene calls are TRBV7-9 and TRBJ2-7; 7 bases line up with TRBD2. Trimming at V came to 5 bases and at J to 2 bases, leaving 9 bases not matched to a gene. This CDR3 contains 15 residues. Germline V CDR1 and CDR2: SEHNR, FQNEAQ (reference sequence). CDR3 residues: CASSLGGVETYEQYF. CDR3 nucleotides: TGTGCCAGCAGCCTGGGGGGGGTAGAGACCTACGAGCAGTACTTC.